This passage covers 31 T cell receptor beta chains from one sample sequenced in a study of Tregs in tolerant kidney transplant recipients. Sequencing was performed with immunoSEQ multiplex PCR; in TCRdb, only in-frame clones are kept and a portion is missing. The table lists some 74,000 clones, about 91% of them singletons. The specimen was Tregs from blood, collected before the transplant. Receptors were obtained from a human donor who received a combined kidney and bone marrow transplant.

The chain has TRBV15 and TRBJ2-3; perhaps TRBD2 as D (6 bases). The V gene lost 2 bases and the J gene lost 1 base, with 16 bases spanning the gap. CDR1 LNHNV and CDR2 YYDKDF come from the germline V gene (reference sequence). The CDR3 loop spans 17 amino acids. DNA of the CDR3: TGTGCCACCAGCAGACATAGCGGCGTCGGGGGCACAGATACGCAGTATTTT. This sequence encodes CATSRHSGVGGTDTQYF.

Worth noting for this clone: This same CDR3 is encoded by further DNA sequences in the sample. This chain links TRBV19 with TRBJ2-1, with TRBD2 identical over 13 bases. CDR1 and CDR2 from the germline V gene are LNHDA and SQIVND (reference sequence). V shed 5 bases, J shed 4 bases, and the junction held 5 bases outside the gene matches. CDR3 length: 16 residues. The CDR3 nucleotides read TGTGCCAGTAGTGCCGGGACTAGCGGGACGTACAATGAGCAGTTCTTC. Translation: CASSAGTSGTYNEQFF. Full variable domain (missing parts from reference TRBV19 and TRBJ2-1): DGGITQSPKYLFRKEGQNVTLSCEQNLNHDAMYWYRQDPGQGLRLIYYSQIVNDFQKGDIAEGYSVSREKKESFPLTVTSAQKNPTAFYLCASSAGTSGTYNEQFFGPGTRLTVL.

The chain carries TRBV10-3 and TRBJ2-1; D unclear. CDR3 size: 12 residues. V gave up 10 bases and J gave up 9 bases, with 16 bases separating them. CDR1 and CDR2 (germline): ENHRY, SYGVKD. The CDR3 is CANSGLGFEQFF. DNA for the CDR3: TGTGCCAATTCCGGGCTAGGATTTGAGCAGTTCTTC.

The chain employs TRBV19 and TRBJ1-5; D uncertain. Looked up from germline, CDR1 is LNHDA and CDR2 is SQIVND (reference sequence). This CDR3 region has 13 residues. Trimming pared 6 bases from V and 4 bases from J, leaving 10 bases between. CDR3 region: CASRRQNNQPQHF. The CDR3 bases are TGTGCCAGTAGGCGGCAGAATAATCAGCCCCAGCATTTT.

V gene TRBV29-1 combines with J gene TRBJ2-1, with D perhaps matching TRBD2 (6 bases). This CDR3 is built from 13 residues. In germline, CDR1 is SQVTM, CDR2 ANQGSEA. The germline V and J ends were trimmed by 7 bases and 4 bases, with 14 bases remaining between them. CDR3 sequence reads: CSGRRAGYNEQFF. The CDR3 bases are TGCAGCGGGAGGAGGGCAGGGTACAATGAGCAGTTCTTC.

V usage is TRBV7-3 and J usage is TRBJ2-3; the D is unclear. Trimming shortened V by 5 bases and J by 6 bases, and 15 bases separated the two germline ends. This CDR3 region has 14 residues. From germline, CDR1 is SGHTA and CDR2 FQGTGA. The CDR3 region is CASSPAIAGDTQYF. CDR3 bases: TGTGCCAGCAGCCCCGCGATAGCTGGGGATACGCAGTATTTT.

The chain has TRBV10-3 and TRBJ1-1; 9 bases line up with TRBD1. V shed 9 bases, J shed 5 bases, and the junction held 10 bases outside the gene matches. The CDR3 runs to 14 residues. Germline V lookup: CDR1 ENHRY, CDR2 SYGVKD. The CDR3: CAIARTGEYTEAFF. Written as DNA, the CDR3 is TGTGCCATTGCCCGGACAGGGGAATATACTGAAGCTTTCTTT.

V and J are TRBV9 and TRBJ2-5; the D call may be TRBD1 or TRBD2 (5 bases each). CDR1 is SGDLS and CDR2 is YYNGEE in the germline V gene. The CDR3 runs to 15 residues. V was shortened by 4 bases and J by 5 bases, with 18 bases between the two germline ends. This CDR3 reads CASSTYGGQRETQYF. As DNA, the CDR3 is TGTGCCAGCAGCACATACGGAGGACAACGCGAGACCCAGTACTTC.

The gene calls are TRBV6-5 and TRBJ2-3; the D is unclear. V lost 8 bases and J lost 1, with 7 bases in between. CDR1 is MNHEY and CDR2 is SVGAGI in the germline V gene. The CDR3 length is 12 residues. The CDR3: CASGSGTDTQYF. CDR3 in DNA: TGTGCCAGCGGGTCGGGCACAGATACGCAGTATTTT.

The V call is TRBV5-1, the J call TRBJ2-3; 12 bases are a match to TRBD2. This CDR3 is 15 amino acids long. V lost 0 bases, J lost 5 bases, and 1 base stayed unmatched. Germline CDR1 reads SGHRS; CDR2 reads YFSETQ. This CDR3 reads CASSLELAGGDTQYF. CDR3 DNA: TGCGCCAGCAGCTTGGAACTAGCGGGAGGAGATACGCAGTATTTT.

The chain recombines TRBV11-2 with TRBJ2-4; D is uncertain. The germline V gene has CDR1 SGHAT and CDR2 FQNNGV. Trimming removed 5 bases at V and 1 base at J, with 9 bases between. The CDR3 is 14 residues long. The DNA for the CDR3 is TGTGCCAGCAGCCCCTCCGGGGCCAAAAACATTCAGTACTTC. Amino acid sequence: CASSPSGAKNIQYF.

Here the CDR3 DNA reads TGTGCCAGCAGTCTTCCCCGTGGGGATACGCAGTATTTT. It is translated as CASSLPRGDTQYF. The rearrangement links TRBV28 to TRBJ2-3; unclear D gene. The CDR3 covers 13 residues. CDR1 is MDHEN, CDR2 SYDVKM, per germline. V lost 5 bases, J lost 6 bases, and 12 bases lay in between.

The chain links TRBV15 to TRBJ2-3; D is tentatively TRBD1 or TRBD2 (5 bases each). CDR3 length equals 16 residues. V lost 0 bases to trimming and J lost 1 base, with 11 bases between them. The germline V gene encodes CDR1 LNHNV and CDR2 YYDKDF (reference sequence). CDR3 sequence: CATSRDGGRGTDTQYF. The CDR3 DNA reads TGTGCCACCAGCAGAGATGGGGGACGGGGCACAGATACGCAGTATTTT.

The genes are TRBV10-3 and TRBJ2-1; no firm D call. The CDR3 is 14 amino acids. The germline V and J ends were trimmed by 6 bases and 0 bases, with 9 bases remaining between them. Germline V gene sequence: CDR1 ENHRY, CDR2 SYGVKD. CDR3 in DNA: TGTGCCATCAGAGCCGGGTTCTCCTACAATGAGCAGTTCTTC. Protein sequence: CAIRAGFSYNEQFF.

This clone has a single count. V is TRBV7-2 and J is TRBJ2-3; possibly TRBD1 for D (6 bases). Germline loops: CDR1 SGHTA, CDR2 FQGNSA. This CDR3 has 13 amino acids. Trimming stripped 7 bases from V and 8 bases from J, with 16 bases between. CDR3: CASTPRGLGTQYF. Written as DNA, the CDR3 is TGTGCCAGCACCCCTAGGGGGTTAGGTACGCAGTATTTT.

This chain links TRBV28 with TRBJ1-6, with 9 bases that match TRBD1. The CDR3 is 14 amino acids. The germline gives CDR1 MDHEN, CDR2 SYDVKM. Losses at the gene ends were 3 bases for V and 10 bases for J; bases not matched to a gene: 4. Here the CDR3 DNA reads TGTGCCAGCAGTTTTGGGACAGGGAGGTCACCCCTCCACTTT. It translates to CASSFGTGRSPLHF.

This sequence joins TRBV6-6 and TRBJ1-4; D gene ambiguous. V was trimmed by 0 bases and J by 6 bases, leaving 14 bases between them. Per the germline V gene, CDR1 is MNHNY and CDR2 is SVGAGI (reference sequence). The CDR3 covers 16 residues. This CDR3 reads CASSYSRADPHEKLFF. Here the CDR3 DNA reads TGTGCCAGCAGTTACTCGCGGGCGGATCCCCATGAAAAACTGTTTTTT.

CDR3 loop: CASRTGNSGYTF. In DNA form, the CDR3 reads TGTGCCAGCAGGACAGGGAATAGTGGCTACACCTTC. The V gene is TRBV6-5, the J gene TRBJ1-2; TRBD1 matches at 7 bases. J lost 7 bases, V lost 6 bases, and 5 bases had no gene match. Germline V lookup: CDR1 MNHEY, CDR2 SVGAGI. The CDR3 sequence is 12 residues long.

The V gene is TRBV5-1, the J gene TRBJ2-5, with 9 bases aligning to TRBD2. CDR3 length equals 16 residues. The V gene end was trimmed by 0 bases and the J gene end by 4 bases; junction bases not matched to a gene: 7. Looked up from germline, CDR1 is SGHRS and CDR2 is YFSETQ. The CDR3 nucleotides are TGCGCCAGCAGCTTGGAGGTAGCGGGAGAGGCAGAGACCCAGTACTTC. Amino acid sequence: CASSLEVAGEAETQYF.

This sequence joins TRBV15 and TRBJ2-1; D might be TRBD1 (5 bases). V lost 0 bases and J 2 bases, leaving 14 bases between the germline ends. This CDR3 is 17 amino acids long. Per germline, CDR1 LNHNV and CDR2 YYDKDF (reference sequence). CDR3 residues: CATSRDRTKGPYNEQFF. CDR3 DNA sequence: TGTGCCACCAGCAGAGACAGGACAAAAGGCCCCTACAATGAGCAGTTCTTC.

The rearrangement links TRBV5-1 to TRBJ2-3; D is undetermined. CDR1 is SGHRS and CDR2 is YFSETQ in the germline V gene. This CDR3 has 13 amino acids. V was shortened by 4 bases and J by 2 bases, with 8 bases between the two germline ends. The CDR3 region has the DNA TGCGCCAGCAGCCCTGACCCCACAGATACGCAGTATTTT. Amino acids: CASSPDPTDTQYF.

The chain employs TRBV7-3 and TRBJ2-1; 7 bases match TRBD2. CDR1 and CDR2 (germline): SGHTA, FQGTGA. The V segment lost 4 bases and the J segment 8 bases; nucleotides outside the gene matches: 11. The CDR3 is 15 residues long. CDR3: CASSWGGTTEDEQFF. DNA for the CDR3: TGTGCCAGCAGCTGGGGGGGGACTACCGAGGATGAGCAGTTCTTC.

V usage is TRBV9 and J usage is TRBJ2-1; a possible D gene is TRBD2 (5 bases). The germline V and J ends were trimmed by 2 bases and 4 bases, with 13 bases remaining between them. Germline V lookup: CDR1 SGDLS, CDR2 YYNGEE. The CDR3 contains 15 residues. The CDR3 DNA is TGTGCCAGCAGCGTTTCGGCGACTATTTACAATGAGCAGTTCTTC. It translates to CASSVSATIYNEQFF.

J is TRBJ2-5 and V is TRBV25-1; the D gene is possibly TRBD1 (6 bases). The V gene's germline CDR1 is MGHDK and CDR2 SYGVNS. Deletions cut 6 bases from V and 3 bases from J, with 14 bases between. CDR3 length equals 14 residues. The CDR3 DNA reads as TGTGCCAGCAGCCTGACAGGTACCAAAGAGACCCAGTACTTC. This codes for CASSLTGTKETQYF.

This rearrangement joins TRBV28 to TRBJ1-1; unclear D gene. The CDR3 runs to 15 residues. V lost 3 bases, J lost 1 base, and 12 bases lay in between. CDR1 and CDR2 (germline): MDHEN, SYDVKM. CDR3 loop: CASSFFTATNTEAFF. CDR3 nucleotides: TGTGCCAGCAGTTTCTTTACAGCGACGAACACTGAAGCTTTCTTT.

The chain uses TRBV5-8 and TRBJ1-5; 9 bases are a match to TRBD1. The CDR3 is 14 residues long. Germline CDR1 and CDR2: SGHTS and YDEGEE. The trim removed 3 bases at V and 6 bases at J, leaving 4 bases unmatched. CDR3 nucleotide sequence: TGTGCCAGCAGCTCTCGGGACAGGGTTCAGCCCCAGCATTTT. Amino acid sequence: CASSSRDRVQPQHF.

The chain links TRBV4-3 to TRBJ1-2; TRBD1 might be the D (6 bases). CDR1 and CDR2 from the germline V gene are LGHNA and YSLEER. V lost 2 bases and J 14 bases, leaving 15 bases between the germline ends. The CDR3 contains 12 residues. The CDR3 DNA is TGCGCCAGCAGCCAAACAGGGAGGTATCGTACCTTC. Residues: CASSQTGRYRTF.

The chain recombines TRBV10-3 with TRBJ2-5, with D perhaps TRBD1 or TRBD2 (5 bases each). The CDR3 has 14 amino acids. Germline-derived CDR1 and CDR2 are ENHRY and SYGVKD. The V gene lost 10 bases and the J gene lost 5 bases, with 20 bases spanning the gap. The CDR3 protein is CATNRGRVQETQYF. CDR3 sequence (DNA): TGTGCCACGAACCGGGGCAGGGTACAGGAGACCCAGTACTTC.

The chain joins TRBV11-2 to TRBJ2-5, with TRBD1 as a possible D gene (5 bases). The CDR3 is 15 residues long. The V gene lost 3 bases and the J gene lost 5 bases, with 16 bases spanning the gap. Looked up from germline, CDR1 is SGHAT and CDR2 is FQNNGV. The CDR3 nucleotides read TGTGCCAGCAGCTTTCAGGGTTGGGAAGCGGAGACCCAGTACTTC. Amino acids: CASSFQGWEAETQYF.

V usage is TRBV18 and J usage is TRBJ2-1; D may match TRBD1 or TRBD2 (5 bases each). Germline CDR1 KGHSH, CDR2 LQKENI. The CDR3 has 12 amino acids. V was cut by 3 bases and J by 15 bases, with 15 bases left in between. In DNA, the CDR3 is TGTGCCAGCTCACCTAGGGAACAGGAGGTGTTCTTC. Protein product: CASSPREQEVFF.

The V call is TRBV19, the J call TRBJ2-7, with TRBD2 identical over 10 bases. Germline CDR1 reads LNHDA; CDR2 reads SQIVND (reference sequence). The CDR3 runs to 15 residues. The junction had 11 bases not matched to a gene; V was cut back by 6 bases and J by 6 bases. CDR3 residues: CASRRTSGFVGEQYF. The CDR3 DNA sequence: TGTGCCAGTAGGAGGACTAGCGGCTTCGTCGGCGAGCAGTACTTC.